A single sample gave rise to the 7 T cell receptor beta chains below, sequenced in a study of siplizumab effects on memory and regulatory T cells. Profiled with immunoSEQ multiplex PCR; TCRdb holds only in-frame clones, not every one. Here the sample spans more than 75,000 clones, 93% being singletons. The sequencing sample was made of CD8+ T cells sorted from blood. The source is a human donor in good health.

The chain uses TRBV13 and TRBJ1-1; TRBD1 matches 8 bases. CDR3 length: 13 amino acids. The V gene's germline CDR1 is PRHDT and CDR2 FYEKMQ (reference sequence). J was trimmed by 4 bases and V by 3 bases; bases with no gene match: 1. CDR3 residues: CASSLDRATEAFF. The DNA of the CDR3 is TGTGCCAGCAGCTTGGACAGGGCCACTGAAGCTTTCTTT.

V and J are TRBV7-9 and TRBJ2-7; 8 bases agree with TRBD1. Germline CDR1 reads SEHNR; CDR2 reads FQNEAQ (reference sequence). The CDR3 extends over 12 amino acids. The junction had 4 bases not matched to a gene; V was cut back by 8 bases and J by 4 bases. The CDR3 loop reads CASQRTGYEQYF. CDR3 nucleotide sequence: TGTGCCAGCCAGAGGACAGGGTACGAGCAGTACTTC.

V usage is TRBV7-3 and J usage is TRBJ2-1, with D unresolved. This CDR3 contains 15 residues. Germline loops: CDR1 SGHTA, CDR2 FQGTGA. Trimming pared 1 base from V and 0 bases from J, leaving 7 bases between. The CDR3 loop is CASSLKSFSYNEQFF. The CDR3 nucleotides are TGTGCCAGCAGCTTAAAAAGCTTCTCCTACAATGAGCAGTTCTTC.

The J gene is TRBJ2-1, the V gene TRBV6-5; the match to TRBD2 covers 7 bases. The V segment lost 10 bases and the J segment 8 bases; nucleotides outside the gene matches: 11. CDR1 and CDR2 (germline): MNHEY, SVGAGI. This CDR3 spans 13 amino acids. CDR3 sequence reads: CATASGTFDEQFF. CDR3 bases: TGTGCCACCGCTAGCGGTACCTTCGATGAGCAGTTCTTC.

The chain uses TRBV18 and TRBJ1-1; 9 bases are a match to TRBD1. The CDR3 loop spans 17 amino acids. Germline lookup yields CDR1 KGHSH and CDR2 LQKENI. The ends lost 2 bases at V and 0 bases at J; junction bases unmatched: 7. CDR3 amino acids: CASSPYTGGEMNTEAFF. In DNA, the CDR3 is TGTGCCAGCTCACCATACACAGGGGGCGAGATGAACACTGAAGCTTTCTTT. Together with reference TRBV18 and TRBJ1-1, the CDR3 gives the full variable domain: NAGVMQNPRHLVRRRGQEARLRCSPMKGHSHVYWYRQLPEEGLKFMVYLQKENIIDESGMPKERFSAEFPKEGPSILRIQQVVRGDSAAYFCASSPYTGGEMNTEAFFGQGTRLTVV.

The CDR3 region is CASSQEDRVVETQYF. The CDR3 nucleotides are TGCGCCAGCAGCCAAGAGGACAGGGTTGTAGAGACCCAGTACTTC. The chain joins TRBV4-1 to TRBJ2-5, with 8 bases that match TRBD1. In germline, CDR1 is MGHRA, CDR2 YSYEKL. After removal of 0 bases from V and 4 bases from J, the junction contained 4 bases not matched to a gene. The length of the CDR3 is 15 residues.

This sequence joins TRBV9 and TRBJ2-3; D could derive from TRBD1 or TRBD2 (5 bases each). With 4 bases removed from V and 0 bases from J, the gap between germline ends came to 12 bases. This CDR3 region has 15 residues. Germline-derived CDR1 and CDR2 are SGDLS and YYNGEE. This CDR3 reads CASSPRGSSTDTQYF. Here the CDR3 DNA reads TGTGCCAGCAGCCCTCGGGGCTCAAGCACAGATACGCAGTATTTT.